Below, 30 T cell receptor beta chains from the same sample are listed, as sequenced in a study of T-cell reconstitution after alpha-beta-depleted transplantation in children. The TCRbeta library was prepared with unique molecular identifiers. From the PCR reads, TCRdb called clonotypes with MiXCR, one entry per CDR3 protein. The table has some 460,000 distinct CDR3 sequences, about a sixth seen once; the top ten hold 25% to 35%. Sample: PBMCs, mostly from graft donor cells, taken 360 days after TCRalphabeta/CD19-depleted stem cell transplant. The receptor set was obtained from a boy in the first two years of life who had a stem cell transplant for Wiskott-Aldrich syndrome, so the T cells may come from the graft donor.

This chain uses TRBV4-3 with TRBJ2-3; D is ambiguous. Germline CDR1 LGHNA, CDR2 YSLEER. The CDR3 totals 15 residues. V was cut by 0 bases and J by 5 bases, with 12 bases left in between. Here the CDR3 reads CASSQDGVRGDTQYF. The CDR3 nucleotides are TGCGCCAGCAGCCAAGACGGCGTGAGAGGAGATACGCAGTATTTT.

This clonotype appeared a few times. The chain joins TRBV11-3 to TRBJ2-3; perhaps D is TRBD1 or TRBD2 (5 bases each). Germline V lookup: CDR1 SGHNT, CDR2 YENEEA. The length of the CDR3 is 16 residues. V lost 0 bases, J lost 2 bases, and 12 bases lay in between. The CDR3 loop is CASSLDGAGYTDTQYF. Written as DNA, the CDR3 is TGTGCCAGCAGCTTAGACGGGGCAGGGTACACAGATACGCAGTATTTT.

This clonotype was seen many times. The chain employs TRBV12-3 or TRBV12-4 and TRBJ2-1, with D hard to call. CDR3 length: 13 amino acids. Trimming removed 3 bases from V and 5 bases from J, with 8 bases in between. CDR3 DNA: TGTGCCAGCAGTTTGAGAGCGAACAATGAGCAGTTCTTC. Translating gives CASSLRANNEQFF.

The V call is TRBV7-7, the J call TRBJ2-2; D uncertain. The V end was cut by 5 bases, the J end by 1 base, with 11 bases between. The V gene's germline CDR1 is SSHAT and CDR2 FNYEAQ (reference sequence). This CDR3 has 15 residues. The CDR3 loop is CASSPRAMNTGELFF. CDR3 nucleotide sequence: TGTGCCAGCAGCCCCCGGGCCATGAACACCGGGGAGCTGTTTTTT. Using reference TRBV7-7 and TRBJ2-2 for the parts outside the CDR3, the full variable domain is GAGVSQSPRYKVTKRGQDVTLRCDPISSHATLYWYQQALGQGPEFLTYFNYEAQPDKSGLPSDRFSAERPEGSISTLTIQRTEQRDSAMYRCASSPRAMNTGELFFGEGSRLTVL.

This chain connects TRBV28 to TRBJ2-1; 9 bases line up with TRBD1. Losses at the gene ends were 6 bases for V and 4 bases for J; bases not matched to a gene: 7. The germline CDR1 and CDR2 sequences are MDHEN and SYDVKM. This CDR3 is built from 15 residues. CDR3 nucleotides: TGTGCCAGCAGAAACCGGGACAGGGCTTACAATGAGCAGTTCTTC. Residues: CASRNRDRAYNEQFF.

In its sample, this clonotype was seen a few times. This chain connects TRBV10-1 to TRBJ2-1, with D tentatively TRBD2 (6 bases). Germline CDR1 WNHNN, CDR2 SYGVQD (reference sequence). The length of the CDR3 is 13 residues. Trimming removed 5 bases at V and 12 bases at J, with 17 bases between. In DNA form, the CDR3 reads TGCGCCAGCAGTAGCCTAGCGCGGGTGGGGCAGTTCTTC. This encodes CASSSLARVGQFF.

This chain connects TRBV15 to TRBJ1-1, with 9 positions matching TRBD1. This CDR3 is 17 amino acids long. The V gene end was trimmed by 1 base and the J gene end by 1 base; junction bases not matched to a gene: 7. Per the germline V gene, CDR1 is LNHNV and CDR2 is YYDKDF (reference sequence). The CDR3 here is CATSRAPGQGPNTEAFF. In nucleotides, the CDR3 is TGTGCCACCAGCAGAGCTCCTGGACAGGGGCCGAACACTGAAGCTTTCTTT.

The chain links TRBV25-1 to TRBJ2-1, with TRBD1 as a possible D gene (6 bases). This CDR3 spans 13 amino acids. CDR1 MGHDK and CDR2 SYGVNS come from the germline V gene. V was shortened by 7 bases and J by 2 bases, with 9 bases between the two germline ends. The CDR3: CASKTGPYNEQFF. CDR3 nucleotides: TGTGCCAGCAAGACAGGCCCCTACAATGAGCAGTTCTTC.

The DNA of the CDR3 is TGCGCCAGCAGCCCCTTTGGGGTAGCGGGGGGCCGGAGTGACACCGGGGAGCTGTTTTTT. This codes for CASSPFGVAGGRSDTGELFF. The chain couples TRBV4-1 to TRBJ2-2, with 10 bases fitting TRBD2. V lost 4 bases and J lost 3; bases outside the gene matches: 17. This CDR3 is 20 amino acids long. Germline CDR1 and CDR2: MGHRA and YSYEKL.

This clonotype was seen more than once but under ten times. The chain employs TRBV9 and TRBJ2-1; TRBD2 matches at 13 bases. Trimming removed 4 bases from V and 7 bases from J; junction bases left unmatched: 8. CDR1 is SGDLS and CDR2 is YYNGEE in the germline V gene. The CDR3 contains 16 residues. The CDR3 here is CASSPWTSGSRNEQFF. CDR3 nucleotides: TGTGCCAGCAGCCCTTGGACTAGCGGGAGCCGGAATGAGCAGTTCTTC.

The V gene is TRBV24-1, the J gene TRBJ2-2, with D tentatively TRBD1 (6 bases). The CDR3 is made up of 17 amino acids. Per the germline V gene, CDR1 is KGHDR and CDR2 is SFDVKD. Trimming removed 4 bases at V and 1 base at J, with 15 bases between. The CDR3: CATSDPTGEVNTGELFF. For the CDR3, the DNA is TGTGCCACCAGTGACCCGACAGGCGAAGTGAACACCGGGGAGCTGTTTTTT.

This clonotype has a handful of counts. V and J are TRBV12-3 or TRBV12-4 and TRBJ2-5, with 9 bases fitting TRBD2. The CDR3 covers 18 residues. V lost 3 bases to trimming and J lost 2 bases; unmatched junction nucleotides: 13. This CDR3 reads CASSFRGRGGVWQETQYF. The CDR3 region has the DNA TGTGCCAGCAGTTTCCGCGGGAGGGGAGGAGTATGGCAAGAGACCCAGTACTTC.

CDR3 protein: CASSPSRGRGEKLFF. Written as DNA, the CDR3 is TGTGCCAGCAGCCCTTCCAGGGGGCGCGGTGAAAAACTGTTTTTT. The J gene is TRBJ1-4, the V gene TRBV7-2; 8 positions match TRBD1. Germline-derived CDR1 and CDR2 are SGHTA and FQGNSA. The CDR3 covers 15 residues. Germline trimming cut 5 bases from V and 7 bases from J; bases unmatched to any gene: 9. Full variable domain (rest looked up from reference TRBV7-2 and TRBJ1-4): GAGVSQSPSNKVTEKGKDVELRCDPISGHTALYWYRQSLGQGLEFLIYFQGNSAPDKSGLPSDRFSAERTGGSVSTLTIQRTQQEDSAVYLCASSPSRGRGEKLFFGSGTQLSVL.

The J gene is TRBJ2-5, the V gene TRBV7-9; no clear D gene. Germline CDR1 reads SEHNR; CDR2 reads FQNEAQ (reference sequence). This CDR3 is built from 16 residues. The V end was cut by 3 bases, the J end by 4 bases, with 18 bases between. CDR3 region: CASSLFTPINGETQYF. The DNA for the CDR3 is TGTGCCAGCAGCTTGTTTACACCCATCAATGGAGAGACCCAGTACTTC.

This clonotype was seen more than once but under ten times. The chain combines TRBV4-1 with TRBJ2-3; D uncertain. Trimming removed 0 bases at V and 8 bases at J, with 6 bases between. CDR1 is MGHRA, CDR2 YSYEKL, per germline. This CDR3 comprises 12 residues. DNA of the CDR3: TGCGCCAGCAGCCAAGATCCGGGTACGCAGTATTTT. Protein sequence: CASSQDPGTQYF.

This chain joins TRBV25-1 and TRBJ2-7; D remains ambiguous. This CDR3 region has 12 residues. V dropped 4 bases and J dropped 5 bases, with 9 bases sitting between them. The germline CDR1 and CDR2 sequences are MGHDK and SYGVNS. CDR3 protein: CASSGLVDEQYF. The CDR3 DNA reads TGTGCCAGCAGTGGGCTAGTGGACGAGCAGTACTTC.

This clonotype was counted only a few times. One junction end does not reproduce the germline sequence, and a read error may be involved. The chain has TRBV5-5 and TRBJ2-7; D may be TRBD1 (6 bases). Germline V gene data show CDR1 as SGHKS and CDR2 as YYEKEE (reference sequence). The CDR3 consists of 12 residues. CDR3 sequence: CASSFGVGQWNF. The CDR3 region has the DNA TGTGCCAGCAGCTTCGGTGTTGGACAGTGGAACTTC.

J is TRBJ1-2 and V is TRBV20-1; D is unresolved. V lost 3 bases to trimming and J lost 2 bases, with 10 bases between them. This CDR3 region has 13 residues. Germline V CDR1 and CDR2: DFQATT, SNEGSKA (reference sequence). Here the CDR3 DNA reads TGCAGTGCTAGGTCGATCTCGAACTATGGCTACACCTTC. It translates to CSARSISNYGYTF.

This clonotype was found many times. This chain joins TRBV6-5 and TRBJ2-5; D ambiguous. Trimming left V 0 bases short and J 2 bases short, with 10 bases between. CDR3 length: 15 amino acids. CDR1 and CDR2 (germline): MNHEY, SVGAGI. Here the CDR3 DNA reads TGTGCCAGCAGTTACTCTGGCACAGCACAAGAGACCCAGTACTTC. It yields the protein CASSYSGTAQETQYF.

The chain uses TRBV28 and TRBJ2-7; the match to TRBD2 covers 11 bases. Germline loops: CDR1 MDHEN, CDR2 SYDVKM. The ends lost 1 base at V and 3 bases at J; junction bases unmatched: 8. CDR3 length equals 17 residues. CDR3 residues: CASSLYLWLAGGYEQYF. The CDR3 DNA is TGTGCCAGCAGTTTATACCTGTGGCTAGCGGGGGGCTACGAGCAGTACTTC.

This clonotype was detected only a few times. The DNA for the CDR3 is TGTGCCAGCATCCTTAGCGGGAGGGCGTCTGAGCAGTTCTTC. Translated: CASILSGRASEQFF. The chain has TRBV6-2 or TRBV6-3 and TRBJ2-1; 11 bases are a match to TRBD2. With V trimmed by 7 bases and J by 9 bases, 8 bases remained unmatched. Germline V gene sequence: CDR1 MNHEY, CDR2 SVGEGT. This CDR3 contains 14 residues.

In this sample, this clonotype turned up a few times. This CDR3 is CATSAGFSGTYNEQFF. The CDR3 DNA follows: TGTGCCACCAGTGCTGGCTTTAGCGGCACCTACAATGAGCAGTTCTTC. This chain links TRBV24-1 with TRBJ2-1; D is possibly TRBD2 (6 bases). The CDR3 consists of 16 residues. V was clipped by 5 bases and J by 2 bases, with 15 bases between them. Germline V CDR1 and CDR2: KGHDR, SFDVKD.

The rearrangement uses TRBV12-3 or TRBV12-4 and TRBJ1-6; unclear D gene. The CDR3 is made up of 14 amino acids. The V gene lost 6 bases and the J gene lost 7 bases, with 13 bases spanning the gap. In nucleotides, the CDR3 is TGTGCCAGCAGGGCGTCGGGGTTCAATTCACCCCTCCACTTT. Protein: CASRASGFNSPLHF.

This clonotype was counted between two and nine times. The V call is TRBV6-2 or TRBV6-3, the J call TRBJ2-4; D is tentatively TRBD1 or TRBD2 (5 bases each). The CDR3 runs to 18 residues. V was pared by 3 bases and J by 0 bases, with 18 bases between. The germline V gene encodes CDR1 MNHEY and CDR2 SVGEGT. The CDR3 protein is CASSYPGRGSLAKNIQYF. The DNA for the CDR3 is TGTGCCAGCAGTTATCCAGGACGGGGCAGCTTAGCCAAAAACATTCAGTACTTC.

This clonotype occurred a few times. This chain uses TRBV6-5 with TRBJ2-6; D tentatively fits TRBD1 or TRBD2 (5 bases each). The CDR3 extends over 18 amino acids. The V gene lost 3 bases and the J gene lost 1 base, with 16 bases spanning the gap. Germline V gene data show CDR1 as MNHEY and CDR2 as SVGAGI. The DNA of the CDR3 is TGTGCCAGCAGTTATTTCTCCAAGGGACCATCTGGGGCCAACGTCCTGACTTTC. Translation: CASSYFSKGPSGANVLTF.

This chain joins TRBV12-3 or TRBV12-4 and TRBJ2-3; a possible D gene is TRBD2 (5 bases). Trimming shortened V by 5 bases and J by 6 bases, and 12 bases separated the two germline ends. The CDR3 is made up of 13 amino acids. This CDR3 is CASSPDYVDTQYF. The CDR3, as DNA: TGTGCCAGCAGTCCTGACTACGTGGATACGCAGTATTTT.

The rearrangement joins TRBV20-1 to TRBJ1-6; D not certain. This CDR3 contains 16 residues. CDR1 is DFQATT and CDR2 is SNEGSKA in the germline V gene (reference sequence). V was shortened by 1 base and J by 5 bases, with 15 bases between the two germline ends. CDR3 in amino acids: CSARARGNSNNSPLHF. Written as DNA, the CDR3 is TGCAGTGCTAGAGCAAGAGGCAACAGTAATAATTCACCCCTCCACTTT.

This clonotype has ten or more counts. This chain uses TRBV15 with TRBJ1-1; the D is unclear. Germline V gene lookup returns CDR1 LNHNV and CDR2 YYDKDF (reference sequence). V lost 0 bases and J 10 bases, leaving 12 bases between the germline ends. The CDR3 spans 13 residues. This CDR3 is CATSRDSAPGAFF. CDR3 DNA sequence: TGTGCCACCAGCAGAGATTCCGCCCCTGGAGCTTTCTTT.

This clonotype was seen a few times. The J gene is TRBJ2-7, the V gene TRBV4-1; 7 bases map to TRBD1. The junction had 5 bases not matched to a gene; V was cut back by 0 bases and J by 0 bases. Germline assignment: CDR1 MGHRA and CDR2 YSYEKL. This CDR3 spans 16 amino acids. The CDR3 DNA reads as TGCGCCAGCAGCCAAGAAGCGAACAGGGGCTCCTACGAGCAGTACTTC. It is translated as CASSQEANRGSYEQYF.

The rearrangement uses TRBV10-3 and TRBJ2-3; 11 bases are a match to TRBD2. V shed 6 bases, J shed 3 bases, and the junction held 5 bases outside the gene matches. The CDR3 extends over 15 amino acids. The germline gives CDR1 ENHRY, CDR2 SYGVKD. The CDR3 DNA reads TGTGCCATCAGGATGGGACTAGCGGCTACAGATACGCAGTATTTT. This sequence encodes CAIRMGLAATDTQYF.